This T cell receptor (beta chain) comes out of a study of CD8 T cells in ankylosing spondylitis. Findings and caveats of the study: Earlier reports found some motif variants in synovial fluid and blood in reactive arthritis. Seemingly distinctive of ankylosing spondylitis blood was a TCR beta motif formed by eight highly homologous variants. With a CD8+ phenotype, disease-linked clones were relatively rare in peripheral blood. Reportedly, disease-linked clones are significantly enriched in ankylosing spondylitis patients' matched synovial fluid.

Trimming stripped 3 bases from V and 1 base from J, with 16 bases between. This CDR3 has 16 amino acids. In germline, CDR1 is SQVTM, CDR2 ANQGSEA. TCRdb re-called the 5' RACE reads through MiXCR, storing one row per CDR3 protein. This table holds some 450,000 distinct CDR3 sequences, about 15% found once. As to this clonotype: Its antigen is currently unknown.

The sample comprised blood, either unsorted or a sorted T cell fraction (not recorded which). This TCR was recovered from a male donor with ankylosing spondylitis. The rearrangement joins TRBV29-1 to TRBJ2-1; no definite D call. The CDR3 reads CSVDLRRDGSYNEQFF. The CDR3 DNA reads TGCAGCGTTGATCTACGACGTGATGGGTCCTACAATGAGCAGTTCTTC.